The 28 T cell receptor beta chains in this list originate from one sample, sequenced in a study of cytomegalovirus exposure and HLA in healthy donors. PCR was performed using 60 Vbeta and 13 Jbeta primers. Profiled with immunoSEQ multiplex PCR; TCRdb holds only in-frame clones, not every one. This table holds about 120,000 clones, roughly 63% found once. The sequenced sample consisted of PBMCs. These receptors were taken from a man aged 40-55 years in good health and CMV-seropositive.

The rearrangement joins TRBV6-4 to TRBJ2-3, with TRBD2 as a possible D gene (6 bases). V dropped 6 bases and J dropped 4 bases, with 14 bases sitting between them. This CDR3 is built from 14 residues. CDR1 and CDR2 from the germline V gene are MRHNA and SNTAGT. CDR3 DNA sequence: TGTGCCAGCAGCACTACCGGGGGTGCAGATACGCAGTATTTT. Amino acid sequence: CASSTTGGADTQYF.

This chain joins TRBV6-5 and TRBJ2-7, with 7 positions matching TRBD1. There are 14 residues in the CDR3. CDR1 and CDR2 (germline): MNHEY, SVGAGI. Trimming took 7 bases from V and 1 from J; bases not matched to a gene: 7. The CDR3 loop reads CASTDRPESYEQYF. As DNA, the CDR3 is TGTGCCAGCACGGACAGGCCGGAGTCCTACGAGCAGTACTTC.

This CDR3 is CASSLLPPGQSNQPQHF. The CDR3 DNA follows: TGTGCCAGCTCCCTTCTTCCTCCGGGACAGAGCAATCAGCCCCAGCATTTT. This chain joins TRBV18 and TRBJ1-5, with 7 positions matching TRBD1. Looked up from germline, CDR1 is KGHSH and CDR2 is LQKENI. This CDR3 is built from 17 residues. The V segment lost 6 bases and the J segment 1 base; nucleotides outside the gene matches: 12.

This clone has only a few counts. In DNA form, the CDR3 reads TGCGCCAGCAGCTTGGTAGCGGGATCTCAGAACGAGCAGTACTTC. It translates to CASSLVAGSQNEQYF. This rearrangement joins TRBV5-1 to TRBJ2-7, with 8 bases matching TRBD2. The CDR3 spans 15 residues. Germline-derived CDR1 and CDR2 are SGHRS and YFSETQ. V lost 0 bases, J lost 5 bases, and 7 bases stayed unmatched.

The rearrangement links TRBV15 to TRBJ2-5; TRBD2 might be the D (6 bases). CDR1 is LNHNV, CDR2 YYDKDF, per germline (reference sequence). Trimming cost V 0 bases and J 7 bases, with 9 bases left between them. The CDR3 totals 13 residues. CDR3 protein: CATSRDRRGTQYF. CDR3 coding DNA: TGTGCCACCAGCAGAGATCGGCGGGGGACCCAGTACTTC.

This clone was seen a few times. The chain combines TRBV2 with TRBJ2-7, with TRBD1 identical over 11 bases. The CDR3 loop spans 16 amino acids. V was clipped by 2 bases and J by 4 bases; unmatched bases: 7. Germline V gene data show CDR1 as SNHLY and CDR2 as FYNNEI. DNA of the CDR3: TGTGCCAGCAGTGAATTTGGGACAGGGGGGAGGTACGAGCAGTACTTC. It specifies CASSEFGTGGRYEQYF. Filled out from reference TRBV2 and TRBJ2-7, the complete variable domain reads EPEVTQTPSHQVTQMGQEVILRCVPISNHLYFYWYRQILGQKVEFLVSFYNNEISEKSEIFDDQFSVERPDGSNFTLKIRSTKLEDSAMYFCASSEFGTGGRYEQYFGPGTRLTVT.

The gene calls are TRBV28 and TRBJ1-2, with a tentative D call TRBD1 (6 bases). Deletions cut 5 bases from V and 6 bases from J, with 13 bases between. This CDR3 region has 13 residues. Per germline, CDR1 MDHEN and CDR2 SYDVKM. CDR3 residues: CASSIGQRHGYTF. CDR3 nucleotides: TGTGCCAGCAGTATTGGACAGCGTCATGGCTACACCTTC.

The J gene is TRBJ2-7, the V gene TRBV9; 12 nucleotides line up with TRBD1. Trimming cost V 2 bases and J 6 bases; bases outside gene matches: 3. The CDR3 extends over 14 amino acids. CDR1 SGDLS and CDR2 YYNGEE come from the germline V gene. DNA for the CDR3: TGTGCCAGCAGCGTCGGGACAGGGGGCTTCGAGCAGTACTTC. This gives the protein CASSVGTGGFEQYF.

The chain employs TRBV19 and TRBJ2-3; TRBD1 aligns across 9 bases. V trimming: 4 bases; J trimming: 4 bases; junction bases outside the gene matches: 9. The germline CDR1 and CDR2 sequences are LNHDA and SQIVND (reference sequence). The CDR3 loop spans 16 amino acids. CDR3: CASSSMGQGEADTQYF. In DNA, the CDR3 is TGTGCCAGTAGTAGCATGGGACAGGGCGAGGCAGATACGCAGTATTTT.

The V call is TRBV11-2, the J call TRBJ2-2; TRBD1 agrees at 9 bases. The CDR3 has 17 residues. Unmatched junction bases numbered 8, after V lost 5 bases and J lost 1 base. Germline lookup yields CDR1 SGHAT and CDR2 FQNNGV. This CDR3 is CASSPWATGGNTGELFF. The CDR3 DNA follows: TGTGCCAGCAGCCCTTGGGCGACAGGGGGGAACACCGGGGAGCTGTTTTTT.

J is TRBJ2-7 and V is TRBV30; weak D call: TRBD1 (7 bases). Between the trimmed V and J ends, which lost 0 bases and 9 bases, there was a span of 15 bases. The CDR3 length is 13 residues. CDR1 is GTSNPN and CDR2 is SVGIG in the germline V gene (reference sequence). Written as DNA, the CDR3 is TGTGCCTGGAGTGTAGGAGGGGGCGGTGGGCAGTACTTC. This codes for CAWSVGGGGGQYF.

Only a few counts were recorded for this clone. This chain connects TRBV21-1 to TRBJ1-6. TRBV21-1 is deemed a pseudogene. The CDR3 covers 16 residues. The CDR3, as DNA: TGTGCCAGCAGCAAAGCGCCGGACGGGAGGGAATCACCCCTCCACTTT. It specifies CASSKAPDGRESPLHF.

The chain is built from TRBV11-1 and TRBJ2-1; 7 positions match TRBD2. This CDR3 has 16 residues. Germline V gene lookup returns CDR1 SGHAT and CDR2 FQDESV (reference sequence). With V trimmed by 2 bases and J by 10 bases, 14 bases remained unmatched. CDR3 nucleotides: TGTGCCAGCAGCTTAAGTTCCGGACTAGGGGCCCGGGAGCAGTTCTTC. It translates to CASSLSSGLGAREQFF.

The rearrangement uses TRBV2 and TRBJ2-2; TRBD1 might be the D (7 bases). Germline loops: CDR1 SNHLY, CDR2 FYNNEI. The CDR3 sequence is 14 residues long. The V end was cut by 7 bases, the J end by 4 bases, with 13 bases between. This chain's CDR3 is CASKGASATGELFF. The CDR3 DNA is TGTGCCAGCAAGGGGGCTAGCGCCACCGGGGAGCTGTTTTTT.

The rearrangement links TRBV5-1 to TRBJ1-2, with 8 bases lining up with TRBD1. Germline V gene lookup returns CDR1 SGHRS and CDR2 YFSETQ. Losses at the gene ends were 4 bases for V and 3 bases for J; bases not matched to a gene: 5. The CDR3 loop spans 14 amino acids. This CDR3 reads CASSVGQEDYGYTF. CDR3 DNA: TGCGCCAGCAGCGTGGGACAGGAAGACTATGGCTACACCTTC.

The chain carries TRBV4-1 and TRBJ2-7; D unresolved. CDR1 MGHRA and CDR2 YSYEKL come from the germline V gene. This CDR3 spans 13 amino acids. The germline V and J ends were trimmed by 6 bases and 5 bases, with 14 bases remaining between them. The CDR3 spells CASSPGPFDEQYF. CDR3 sequence (DNA): TGCGCCAGCAGTCCGGGTCCTTTCGACGAGCAGTACTTC.

V usage is TRBV19 and J usage is TRBJ1-6, with 10 positions matching TRBD1. The J segment lost 7 bases and the V segment lost 11 bases, leaving 8 bases of the junction unmatched. The CDR3 consists of 14 residues. CDR1 is LNHDA and CDR2 is SQIVND in the germline V gene (reference sequence). CDR3 sequence reads: CAAGTGVQNSPLHF. CDR3 in DNA: TGTGCCGCAGGGACAGGGGTTCAGAATTCACCCCTCCACTTT.

This clone showed up just a few times. V is TRBV4-1 and J is TRBJ2-6; D not resolved. Germline lookup yields CDR1 MGHRA and CDR2 YSYEKL. The length of the CDR3 is 15 residues. The V gene lost 0 bases and the J gene lost 0 bases, with 3 bases spanning the gap. The CDR3 DNA is TGCGCCAGCAGCCAAGACCACTCTGGGGCCAACGTCCTGACTTTC. This gives the protein CASSQDHSGANVLTF.

The chain couples TRBV5-1 to TRBJ2-7; 8 bases align to TRBD2. The J segment lost 7 bases and the V segment lost 6 bases, leaving 9 bases of the junction unmatched. This CDR3 is 13 amino acids long. The germline CDR1 and CDR2 sequences are SGHRS and YFSETQ. The CDR3 spells CASTLAERGEQYF. The CDR3 DNA is TGCGCCAGCACCCTGGCGGAGCGGGGGGAGCAGTACTTC.

This chain uses TRBV9 with TRBJ1-1, with D hard to call. The germline CDR1 and CDR2 sequences are SGDLS and YYNGEE. V lost 4 bases, J lost 1 base, and 8 bases lay in between. The CDR3 has 13 amino acids. This CDR3 is CASSQTPNTEAFF. CDR3 DNA sequence: TGTGCCAGCAGCCAAACACCGAACACTGAAGCTTTCTTT.

The V call is TRBV4-3, the J call TRBJ2-7; 7 bases map to TRBD2. Germline CDR1 LGHNA, CDR2 YSLEER. Unmatched junction bases numbered 11, after V lost 2 bases and J lost 4 bases. CDR3 size: 16 residues. The CDR3 sequence: CASSQPNVVAGYEQYF. CDR3 sequence (DNA): TGCGCCAGCAGCCAACCTAACGTGGTAGCGGGTTACGAGCAGTACTTC.

This chain uses TRBV27 with TRBJ2-2; a possible D gene is TRBD2 (7 bases). The germline gives CDR1 MNHEY, CDR2 SMNVEV (reference sequence). V was shortened by 2 bases and J by 6 bases, with 13 bases between the two germline ends. The CDR3 extends over 15 amino acids. The CDR3: CASSLGVGGPGELFF. The CDR3 DNA reads TGTGCCAGCAGTTTAGGGGTCGGGGGGCCCGGGGAGCTGTTTTTT.

The V call is TRBV19, the J call TRBJ1-1; D may be TRBD1 (5 bases). The CDR3 has 14 amino acids. Germline CDR1 LNHDA, CDR2 SQIVND (reference sequence). V lost 5 bases to trimming and J lost 5 bases, with 15 bases between them. The CDR3 coding sequence is TGTGCCAGTAGTCTTACGGGGGTACAAACTGAAGCTTTCTTT. Translated, it gives CASSLTGVQTEAFF. The variable domain in full, completed from reference TRBV19 and TRBJ1-1, reads DGGITQSPKYLFRKEGQNVTLSCEQNLNHDAMYWYRQDPGQGLRLIYYSQIVNDFQKGDIAEGYSVSREKKESFPLTVTSAQKNPTAFYLCASSLTGVQTEAFFGQGTRLTVV.

The chain carries TRBV19 and TRBJ2-5; TRBD1 matches at 11 bases. Germline CDR1 and CDR2: LNHDA and SQIVND (reference sequence). V was clipped by 7 bases and J by 4 bases; unmatched bases: 8. This CDR3 is built from 15 residues. CDR3 protein: CASTPGGTGGETQYF. In DNA, the CDR3 is TGTGCCAGTACCCCAGGGGGGACAGGGGGAGAGACCCAGTACTTC. Full variable domain (missing parts from reference TRBV19 and TRBJ2-5): DGGITQSPKYLFRKEGQNVTLSCEQNLNHDAMYWYRQDPGQGLRLIYYSQIVNDFQKGDIAEGYSVSREKKESFPLTVTSAQKNPTAFYLCASTPGGTGGETQYFGPGTRLLVL.

This clone was detected only a few times. The V gene is TRBV13, the J gene TRBJ2-3; TRBD2 matches at 14 bases. Germline trimming cut 5 bases from V and 4 bases from J; bases unmatched to any gene: 11. CDR1 PRHDT and CDR2 FYEKMQ come from the germline V gene (reference sequence). This CDR3 comprises 18 residues. The CDR3 DNA reads TGTGCCAGCAGCAGCCGACTAGCGGGAGGGCCTTCGCCAGATACGCAGTATTTT. Translation: CASSSRLAGGPSPDTQYF.

A single count supports this clone. The chain combines TRBV5-4 with TRBJ2-3; 16 positions match TRBD2. The CDR3 contains 20 residues. The germline V gene encodes CDR1 SGHNT and CDR2 YYREEE (reference sequence). The junction had 13 bases not matched to a gene; V was cut back by 2 bases and J by 4 bases. CDR3 DNA: TGTGCCAGCAGCTTACTAGGGACTAGCGGGGGGGCGGTATCCCCAGATACGCAGTATTTT. It is translated as CASSLLGTSGGAVSPDTQYF.

The chain recombines TRBV2 with TRBJ1-3; TRBD1 matches at 7 bases. Germline V lookup: CDR1 SNHLY, CDR2 FYNNEI. The CDR3 extends over 14 amino acids. V was clipped by 2 bases and J by 7 bases; unmatched bases: 5. The CDR3 spells CASSELTGLNTIYF. The CDR3 bases are TGTGCCAGCAGTGAACTGACAGGGCTGAACACCATATATTTT. Filled out from reference TRBV2 and TRBJ1-3, the complete variable domain reads EPEVTQTPSHQVTQMGQEVILRCVPISNHLYFYWYRQILGQKVEFLVSFYNNEISEKSEIFDDQFSVERPDGSNFTLKIRSTKLEDSAMYFCASSELTGLNTIYFGEGSWLTVV.

This clone was recorded a few times. The chain is built from TRBV2 and TRBJ1-1; 8 bases agree with TRBD1. The CDR3 has 14 amino acids. Looked up from germline, CDR1 is SNHLY and CDR2 is FYNNEI. V lost 2 bases to trimming and J lost 1 base; unmatched junction nucleotides: 0. The DNA for the CDR3 is TGTGCCAGCAGTGAACAGGGGGCGAACACTGAAGCTTTCTTT. Encoded protein: CASSEQGANTEAFF.